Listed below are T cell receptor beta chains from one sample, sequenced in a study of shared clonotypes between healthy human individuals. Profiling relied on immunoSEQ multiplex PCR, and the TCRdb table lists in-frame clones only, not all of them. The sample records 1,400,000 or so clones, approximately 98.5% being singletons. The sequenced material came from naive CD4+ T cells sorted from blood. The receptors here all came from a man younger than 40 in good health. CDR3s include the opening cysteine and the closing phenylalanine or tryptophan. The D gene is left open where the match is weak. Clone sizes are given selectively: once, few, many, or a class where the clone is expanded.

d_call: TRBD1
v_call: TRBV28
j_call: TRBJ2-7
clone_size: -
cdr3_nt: TGTGCCAGCAGCGACACCCCAGGACAGGGGGCCTACGAGCAGTACTTC
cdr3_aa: CASSDTPGQGAYEQYF

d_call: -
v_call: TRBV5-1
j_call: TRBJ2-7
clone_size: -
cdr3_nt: TGCGCCAGCAGCCCCGGTGGATCACTATACGAGCAGTACTTC
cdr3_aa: CASSPGGSLYEQYF

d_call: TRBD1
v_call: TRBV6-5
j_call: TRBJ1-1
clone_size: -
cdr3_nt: TGTGCCAGCAGGACAGGGGGCGCGTCTTTCTTT
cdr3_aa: CASRTGGASFF

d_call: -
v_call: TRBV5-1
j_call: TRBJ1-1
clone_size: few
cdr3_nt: TGCGCCAGCAGCTTACAGTCGGGGGGGAACACTGAAGCTTTCTTT
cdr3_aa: CASSLQSGGNTEAFF

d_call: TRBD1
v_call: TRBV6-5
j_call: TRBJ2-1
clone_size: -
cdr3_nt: TGTGCCAGCAGTTACCGACAGGGCGAGCAGTTCTTC
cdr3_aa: CASSYRQGEQFF

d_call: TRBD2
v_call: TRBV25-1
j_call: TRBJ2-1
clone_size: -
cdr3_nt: TGTGCCAGCAGTGACCATAGCGGGAGGTCGTACAATGAGCAGTTCTTC
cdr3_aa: CASSDHSGRSYNEQFF

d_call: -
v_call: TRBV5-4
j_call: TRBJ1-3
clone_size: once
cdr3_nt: TGTGCCAGCAGCATCGGACGTGGAAACACCATATATTTT
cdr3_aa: CASSIGRGNTIYF

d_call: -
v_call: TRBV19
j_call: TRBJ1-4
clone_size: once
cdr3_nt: TGTGCCGCTTCGCAGACAACTAATGAAAAACTGTTTTTT
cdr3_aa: CAASQTTNEKLFF

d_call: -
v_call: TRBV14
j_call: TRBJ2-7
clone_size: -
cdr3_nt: TGTGCCAGCAGCCACGGGGCTTTCGGTGGGGCCTCCTACGAGCAGTACTTC
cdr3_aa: CASSHGAFGGASYEQYF

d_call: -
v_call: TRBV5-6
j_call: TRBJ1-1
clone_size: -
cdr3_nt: TGTGCCAGCAGCTTGGGGACAACGGCTTTCTTT
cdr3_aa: CASSLGTTAFF

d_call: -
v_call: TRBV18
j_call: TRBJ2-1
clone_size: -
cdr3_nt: TGTGCCAGCTCACAGAGACCCGGGACGGCTGAGCAGTTCTTC
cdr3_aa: CASSQRPGTAEQFF

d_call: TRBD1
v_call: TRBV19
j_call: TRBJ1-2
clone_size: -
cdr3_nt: TGTGCCAGTAGTAGTCTCGGGACAGAATATGGCTACACCTTC
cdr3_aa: CASSSLGTEYGYTF

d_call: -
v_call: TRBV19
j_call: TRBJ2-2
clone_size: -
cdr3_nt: TGTGCCAGCTCTCAGATCCAGAACACCGGGGAGCTGTTTTTT
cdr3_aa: CASSQIQNTGELFF

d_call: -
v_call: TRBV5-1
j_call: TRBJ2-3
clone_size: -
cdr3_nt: TGCGCCAGCAGTAAAGGGGATAGCACAGATACGCAGTATTTT
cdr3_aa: CASSKGDSTDTQYF

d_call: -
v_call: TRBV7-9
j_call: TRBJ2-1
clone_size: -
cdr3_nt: TGTGCCAGCAGATCTGGACGAAATGAGCAGTTCTTC
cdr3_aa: CASRSGRNEQFF

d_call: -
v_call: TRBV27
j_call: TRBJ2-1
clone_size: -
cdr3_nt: TGTGCCAGCAGTTTATTTACGGGGGCTAGCTCCTACAATGAGCAGTTCTTC
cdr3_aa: CASSLFTGASSYNEQFF

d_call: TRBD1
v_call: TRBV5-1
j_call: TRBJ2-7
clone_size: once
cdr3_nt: TGCGCCAGCAGCGGCGAGACAGGGAGCTCCTACGAGCAGTACTTC
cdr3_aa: CASSGETGSSYEQYF

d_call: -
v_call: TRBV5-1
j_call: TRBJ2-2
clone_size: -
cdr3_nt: TGCGCCAGCAGCTACACAAACACCGGGGAGCTGTTTTTT
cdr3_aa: CASSYTNTGELFF

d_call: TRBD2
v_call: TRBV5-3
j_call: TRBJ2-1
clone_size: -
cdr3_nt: TGTGCCAGAAGCCCCGCCGGGACTAGCGGGAGATCTGGCCATGAGCAGTTCTTC
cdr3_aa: CARSPAGTSGRSGHEQFF

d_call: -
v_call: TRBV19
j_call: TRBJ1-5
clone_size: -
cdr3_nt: TGTGCCAGTAGTATAGATCGGGCCAAGAATCAGCCCCAGCATTTT
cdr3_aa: CASSIDRAKNQPQHF

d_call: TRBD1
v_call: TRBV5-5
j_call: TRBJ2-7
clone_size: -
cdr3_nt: TGTGCCAGCAGCTTCAGACAGGGGGCTACCTACGAGCAGTACTTC
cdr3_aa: CASSFRQGATYEQYF

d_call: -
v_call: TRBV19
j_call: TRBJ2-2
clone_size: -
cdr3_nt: TGTGCCAGTAGTATAGACAGGGTGGGCACCGGGGAGCTGTTTTTT
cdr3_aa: CASSIDRVGTGELFF

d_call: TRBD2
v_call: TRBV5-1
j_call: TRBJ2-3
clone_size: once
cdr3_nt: TGCGCCAGCAGCTTGGCACCCAGCGGGAGCGCAGATACGCAGTATTTT
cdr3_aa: CASSLAPSGSADTQYF

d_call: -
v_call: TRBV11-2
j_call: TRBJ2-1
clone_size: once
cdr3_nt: TGTGCCAGCAGCCCCGGGGGCGGAGGGGGGCGGGTGCAGTTCTTC
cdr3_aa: CASSPGGGGGRVQFF

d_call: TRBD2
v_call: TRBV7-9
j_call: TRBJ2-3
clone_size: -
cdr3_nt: TGTGCCAGCAGCTTAGGGCGTGCTAGCGGCAGTGATACGCAGTATTTT
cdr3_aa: CASSLGRASGSDTQYF

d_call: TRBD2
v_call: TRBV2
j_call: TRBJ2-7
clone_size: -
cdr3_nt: TGTGCCAGCAGCCCCAAGCGGGGCCACGAGCAGTACTTC
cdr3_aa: CASSPKRGHEQYF

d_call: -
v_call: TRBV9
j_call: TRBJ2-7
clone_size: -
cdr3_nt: TGTGCCAGCAGCCCGCGAGGACGGAACTACGAGCAGTACTTC
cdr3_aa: CASSPRGRNYEQYF

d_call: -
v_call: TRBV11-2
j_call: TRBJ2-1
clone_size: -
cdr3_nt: TGTGCCAGCAGCTTTACAACGAGCTCCTACAATGAGCAGTTCTTC
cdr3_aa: CASSFTTSSYNEQFF

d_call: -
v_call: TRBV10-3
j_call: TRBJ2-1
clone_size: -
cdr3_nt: TGTGCCATCGCTTCTGAGGCTCCCGAACTCTACAATGAGCAGTTCTTC
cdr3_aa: CAIASEAPELYNEQFF

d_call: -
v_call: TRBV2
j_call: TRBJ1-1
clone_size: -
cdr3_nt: TGTGCCAGCACTCCTTCGAGGACAGAAACCTACACTGAAGCTTTCTTT
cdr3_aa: CASTPSRTETYTEAFF

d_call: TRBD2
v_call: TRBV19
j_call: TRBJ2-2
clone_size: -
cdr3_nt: TGTGCCAGTAGTATACTAGCGGCGAACACCGGGGAGCTGTTTTTT
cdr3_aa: CASSILAANTGELFF

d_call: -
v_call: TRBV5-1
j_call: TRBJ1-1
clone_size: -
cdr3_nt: TGCGCCAGCAGCCCCCCGGACAGGAACACTGAAGCTTTCTTT
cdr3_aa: CASSPPDRNTEAFF

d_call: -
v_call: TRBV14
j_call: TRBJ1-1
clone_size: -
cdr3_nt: TGTGCCAGCAGCCAAGAGTTAGTAAACACTGAAGCTTTCTTT
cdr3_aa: CASSQELVNTEAFF

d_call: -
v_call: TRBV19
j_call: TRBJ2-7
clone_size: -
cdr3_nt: TGTGCCAGTAGCCGGGACTGGGAAGGCTACGAGCAGTACTTC
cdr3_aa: CASSRDWEGYEQYF

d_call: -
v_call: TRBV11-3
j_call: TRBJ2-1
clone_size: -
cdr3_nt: TGTGCCAGCAGCTTCGGACAATCTCCCCCCTACAATGAGCAGTTCTTC
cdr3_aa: CASSFGQSPPYNEQFF

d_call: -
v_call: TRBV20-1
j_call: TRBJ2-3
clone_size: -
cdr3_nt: TGCAGTGCTAGAAGGCAGCTTACGCAGTATTTT
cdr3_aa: CSARRQLTQYF

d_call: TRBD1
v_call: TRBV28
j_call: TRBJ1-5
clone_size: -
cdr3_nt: TGTGCCACTAGACAGGGAGCGCCAAATCAGCCCCAGCATTTT
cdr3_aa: CATRQGAPNQPQHF

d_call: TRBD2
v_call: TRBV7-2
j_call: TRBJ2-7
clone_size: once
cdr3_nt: TGTGCCAGCAGCCTAGAGAGGACTAGATTCTACGAGCAGTACTTC
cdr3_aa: CASSLERTRFYEQYF

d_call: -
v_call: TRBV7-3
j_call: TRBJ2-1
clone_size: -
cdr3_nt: TGTGCCAGCAGCGCAGCCAGAAGCAATGAGCAGTTCTTC
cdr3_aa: CASSAARSNEQFF

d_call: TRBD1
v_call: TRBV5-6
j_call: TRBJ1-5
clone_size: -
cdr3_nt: TGTGCCAGCAGCTACCGGACAGGGTTAAGCAATCAGCCCCAGCATTTT
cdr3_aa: CASSYRTGLSNQPQHF

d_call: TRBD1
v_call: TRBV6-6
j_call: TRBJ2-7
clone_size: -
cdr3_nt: TGTGCCAGCAGTCAAACAGGGGGGCCCTACGAGCAGTACTTC
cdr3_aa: CASSQTGGPYEQYF

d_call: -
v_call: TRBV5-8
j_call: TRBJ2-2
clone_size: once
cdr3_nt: TGTGCCAGCAGCTGGAACACCGGGGAGCTGTTTTTT
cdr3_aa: CASSWNTGELFF

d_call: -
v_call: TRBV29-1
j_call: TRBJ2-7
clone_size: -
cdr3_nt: TGCAGCGTTAAACAGGTTGTTGGCTACGAGCAGTACTTC
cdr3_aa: CSVKQVVGYEQYF

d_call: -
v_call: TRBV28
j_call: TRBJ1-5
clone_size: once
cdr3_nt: TGTGCCAGCAGTCTTTTTCCACGGGATCAGCCCCAGCATTTT
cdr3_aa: CASSLFPRDQPQHF

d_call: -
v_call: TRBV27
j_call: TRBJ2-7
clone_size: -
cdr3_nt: TGTGCCAGCAGGGCCAGGGGCTACGAGCAGTACTTC
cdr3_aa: CASRARGYEQYF

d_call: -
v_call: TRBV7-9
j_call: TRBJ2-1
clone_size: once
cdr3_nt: TGTGCCAGCAGCTTTATACTCGCTGGTTACAATGAGCAGTTCTTC
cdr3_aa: CASSFILAGYNEQFF

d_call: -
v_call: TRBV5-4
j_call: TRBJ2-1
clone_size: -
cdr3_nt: TGTGCCAGCAGCCCCCCGGGACCGTGGGACAATGAGCAGTTCTTC
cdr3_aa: CASSPPGPWDNEQFF

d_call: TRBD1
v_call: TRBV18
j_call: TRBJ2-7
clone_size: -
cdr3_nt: TGTGCCAGTACACCGGGACAGAGCTACGAGCAGTACTTC
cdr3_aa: CASTPGQSYEQYF

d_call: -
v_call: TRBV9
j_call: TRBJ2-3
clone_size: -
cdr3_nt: TGTGCCAGCAGCTCAACCCGGACAGATACGCAGTATTTT
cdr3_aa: CASSSTRTDTQYF

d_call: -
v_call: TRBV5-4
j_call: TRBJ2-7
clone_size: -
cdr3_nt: TGTGCCAGCAGCTTGGGGGGTAGCGGCTCCTACGAGCAGTACTTC
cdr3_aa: CASSLGGSGSYEQYF

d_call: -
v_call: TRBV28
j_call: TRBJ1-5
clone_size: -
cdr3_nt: TGTGCCAGCAGTCTCGGGGGTGCCAATCAGCCCCAGCATTTT
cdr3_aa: CASSLGGANQPQHF

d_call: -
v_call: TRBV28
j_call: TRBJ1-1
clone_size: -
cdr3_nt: TGTGCCAGCCTACAGGGCTTTTTTTCTGAAGCTTTCTTT
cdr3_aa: CASLQGFFSEAFF

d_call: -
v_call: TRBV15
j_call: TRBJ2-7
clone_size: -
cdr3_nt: TGTGCCACCAGCAGATCGGCCGGAGCCCCCTACGAGCAGTACTTC
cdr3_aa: CATSRSAGAPYEQYF

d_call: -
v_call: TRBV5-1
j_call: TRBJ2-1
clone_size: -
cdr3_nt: TGCGCCAGCAGCCACGACCAGAGCTCCTACAATGAGCAGTTCTTC
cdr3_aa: CASSHDQSSYNEQFF

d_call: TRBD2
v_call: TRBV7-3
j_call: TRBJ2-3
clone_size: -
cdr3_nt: TGTGCCAGCAGCCGCGGTTGGAGCGGGAGCGCAGATACGCAGTATTTT
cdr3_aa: CASSRGWSGSADTQYF